This T cell receptor beta chain originates from a study of technical replicates of blood from a handful of donors. Method: immunoSEQ multiplex PCR; TCRdb's copy keeps in-frame clones and lacks some. The repertoire includes approximately 85,000 clones, 94% of them detected once, and approximately 0.26% sits in the top ten. From germline, CDR1 is SGDLS and CDR2 YYNGEE. The V and J ends lost 0 bases and 4 bases respectively, with 13 bases between them. The CDR3 runs to 16 residues. The sequenced sample consisted of T cells isolated from PBMCs. The gene calls are TRBV9 and TRBJ1-4, with D uncertain. This TCR was recovered from a human donor in good health. The chain's CDR3 is CASSVESGPFNEKLFF. The CDR3 DNA is TGTGCCAGCAGCGTAGAATCAGGCCCCTTTAATGAAAAACTGTTTTTT.